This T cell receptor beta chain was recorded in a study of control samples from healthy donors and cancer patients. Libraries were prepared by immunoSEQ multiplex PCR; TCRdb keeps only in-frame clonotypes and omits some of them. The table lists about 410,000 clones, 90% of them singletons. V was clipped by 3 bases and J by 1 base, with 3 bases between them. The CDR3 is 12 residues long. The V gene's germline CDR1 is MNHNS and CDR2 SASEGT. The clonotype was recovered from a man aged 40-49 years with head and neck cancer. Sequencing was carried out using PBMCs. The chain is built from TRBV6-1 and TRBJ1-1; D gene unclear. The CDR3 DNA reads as TGTGCCAGCAGTGAGGGGAACACTGAAGCTTTCTTT. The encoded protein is CASSEGNTEAFF.